These 10 T cell receptor beta chains originate from one sample sequenced in a study of T-cell reconstitution after alpha-beta-depleted transplantation in children. The TCRbeta library was prepared with unique molecular identifiers. TCRdb re-called the PCR reads through MiXCR, storing one row per CDR3 protein. The sample includes hundreds of thousands of distinct CDR3 sequences, about an eighth seen only once; the top ten take around 0.79%. The sequenced sample was PBMCs, obtained before TCRalphabeta/CD19-depleted stem cell transplant. These receptors came from a girl aged 2 to 10 with congenital amegakaryocytic thrombocytopenia, due to receive a stem cell transplant.

A few counts support this clonotype. J is TRBJ2-3 and V is TRBV14; D is possibly TRBD2 (6 bases). Per the germline V gene, CDR1 is SGHDN and CDR2 is FVKESK. Trimming took off 0 bases at V and 0 bases at J, with 10 bases between the two ends. The CDR3 is 16 residues long. DNA of the CDR3: TGTGCCAGCAGCCAAGATCATGGGACTAGCACAGATACGCAGTATTTT. Its protein product is CASSQDHGTSTDTQYF.

This clonotype appeared a few times. V usage is TRBV20-1 and J usage is TRBJ2-7, with unresolved D. CDR3 length: 15 amino acids. Trimming pared 8 bases from V and 3 bases from J, leaving 23 bases between. Germline V lookup: CDR1 DFQATT, CDR2 SNEGSKA (reference sequence). The DNA for the CDR3 is TGCAGTCGGGCGGTGGTGGTGGTTCTACTCTACGAGCAGTACTTC. Translating gives CSRAVVVVLLYEQYF.

This clonotype was observed many times. The chain recombines TRBV20-1 with TRBJ2-1; no firm D call. Germline V gene sequence: CDR1 DFQATT, CDR2 SNEGSKA (reference sequence). The CDR3 sequence is 10 residues long. Trimming cost V 4 bases and J 8 bases, with 6 bases left between them. The CDR3 coding sequence is TGCAGTGCTATCGGCCATGAGCAGTTCTTC. Encoded protein: CSAIGHEQFF.

With regard to this clonotype: The junction does not match germline at one end; this may be a read error. The gene calls are TRBV7-9 and TRBJ2-3, with a weak D call TRBD2 (5 bases). CDR1 is SEHNR, CDR2 FQNEAQ, per germline (reference sequence). The CDR3 consists of 15 residues. The CDR3 protein is CATSFGADLRDTQYF. In DNA form, the CDR3 reads TGTGCCACCAGCTTCGGAGCGGACCTTCGGGATACGCAGTATTTT.

The chain carries TRBV7-9 and TRBJ2-7, with 7 bases that match TRBD1. V shed 5 bases, J shed 3 bases, and the junction held 7 bases outside the gene matches. The CDR3 has 14 amino acids. The germline CDR1 and CDR2 sequences are SEHNR and FQNEAQ (reference sequence). As DNA, the CDR3 is TGTGCCAGCAGCGAGACAGGGTGGGTCTACGAGCAGTACTTC. This encodes CASSETGWVYEQYF.

This clonotype was seen a handful of times. The chain combines TRBV12-3 or TRBV12-4 with TRBJ2-4, with D possibly being TRBD1 or TRBD2 (5 bases each). Trimming took off 6 bases at V and 3 bases at J, with 12 bases between the two ends. The CDR3 has 14 residues. CDR3: CASRPTGLKNIQYF. Written as DNA, the CDR3 is TGTGCCAGCAGGCCCACGGGGCTCAAAAACATTCAGTACTTC.

This clonotype was observed at least ten times. V and J are TRBV6-1 and TRBJ1-4; D ambiguous. With 6 bases removed from V and 7 bases from J, the gap between germline ends came to 15 bases. The V gene's germline CDR1 is MNHNS and CDR2 SASEGT. The length of the CDR3 is 14 residues. CDR3 DNA: TGTGCCAGCAGCCGGGGAGCGATGAGTGAAAAACTGTTTTTT. Encoded protein: CASSRGAMSEKLFF.

The V call is TRBV12-3 or TRBV12-4, the J call TRBJ2-7; tentative D call: TRBD2 (6 bases). V was shortened by 3 bases and J by 3 bases, with 12 bases between the two germline ends. The CDR3 runs 14 residues. As DNA, the CDR3 is TGTGCCAGCAGTTTCCGGGGGTTAGACTACGAGCAGTACTTC. It encodes CASSFRGLDYEQYF.

This clonotype was observed at least ten times. This chain links TRBV27 with TRBJ1-5; TRBD1 matches 7 bases. V shed 5 bases, J shed 1 base, and the junction held 5 bases outside the gene matches. CDR1 MNHEY and CDR2 SMNVEV come from the germline V gene (reference sequence). This CDR3 contains 15 residues. The CDR3: CASSPQDRSNQPQHF. Here the CDR3 DNA reads TGTGCCAGCAGTCCCCAGGACAGGAGCAATCAGCCCCAGCATTTT.

This clonotype was found many times. The V call is TRBV27, the J call TRBJ2-1; maybe TRBD2 (5 bases). The germline V and J ends were trimmed by 5 bases and 4 bases, with 15 bases remaining between them. There are 15 residues in the CDR3. Germline CDR1 reads MNHEY; CDR2 reads SMNVEV (reference sequence). In DNA, the CDR3 is TGTGCCAGCAGTCCTCAGGACTCAAAATACAATGAGCAGTTCTTC. It encodes CASSPQDSKYNEQFF.